This T cell receptor (beta chain) was sequenced for a study of glioma-infiltrating T cells. Findings and caveats of the study: CDR3 overlap between tissue and blood was very small. Non-neoplastic patients had below-expected tissue-blood divergence, while all gliomas exceeded expectation.

Notes on this clonotype: No antigen is known for it.

Amplification of TCR alpha and beta CDR3 regions from RNA used iRepertoire nested multiplex PCR. For one-step reverse transcription and amplification, 100-400 ng of tissue mRNA or PBMC total RNA was used. TCRdb analysed the multiplex PCR reads with MiXCR anew, one entry per CDR3 protein. The data contain 90,000 or so distinct CDR3 sequences, roughly 39% of them seen just once; the ten biggest clones take up 35% to 40%. The CDR3 loop spans 11 amino acids. V was clipped by 8 bases and J by 12 bases, with 14 bases between them. The V gene's germline CDR1 is MNHEY and CDR2 SVGEGT. The receptor comes from a human donor with low-grade glioma or glioblastoma, undergoing nonglioma brain surgery, or in good health (not recorded which). Sequences were obtained from glioma tissue, nonneoplastic brain tissue, or PBMCs (not recorded which). This chain uses TRBV6-2 or TRBV6-3 with TRBJ2-1; weak D call: TRBD2 (7 bases). Written as DNA, the CDR3 is TGTGCCAGCGGGGGGGGCGCGGCGCAGTTCTTC. Translated: CASGGGAAQFF.